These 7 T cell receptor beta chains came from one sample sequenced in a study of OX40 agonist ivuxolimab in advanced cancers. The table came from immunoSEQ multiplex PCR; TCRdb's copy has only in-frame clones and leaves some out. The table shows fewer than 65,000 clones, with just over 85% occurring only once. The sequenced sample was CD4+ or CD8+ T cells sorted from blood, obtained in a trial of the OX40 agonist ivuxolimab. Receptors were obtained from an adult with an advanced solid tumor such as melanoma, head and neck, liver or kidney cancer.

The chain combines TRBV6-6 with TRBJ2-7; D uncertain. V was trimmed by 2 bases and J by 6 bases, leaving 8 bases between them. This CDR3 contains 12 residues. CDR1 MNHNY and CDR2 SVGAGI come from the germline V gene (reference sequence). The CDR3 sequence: CASSYRQSEQYF. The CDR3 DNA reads TGTGCCAGCAGTTACAGGCAGTCCGAGCAGTACTTC.

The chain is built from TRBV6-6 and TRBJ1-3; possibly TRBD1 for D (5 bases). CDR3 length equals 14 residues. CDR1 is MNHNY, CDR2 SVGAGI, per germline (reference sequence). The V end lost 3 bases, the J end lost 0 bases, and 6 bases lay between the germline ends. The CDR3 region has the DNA TGTGCCAGCAGTTATGACAGCTCTGGAAACACCATATATTTT. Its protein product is CASSYDSSGNTIYF.

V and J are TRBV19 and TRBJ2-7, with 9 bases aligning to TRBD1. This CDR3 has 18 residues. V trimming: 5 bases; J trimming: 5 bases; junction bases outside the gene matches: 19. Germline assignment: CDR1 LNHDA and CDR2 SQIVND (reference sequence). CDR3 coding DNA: TGTGCCAGTAGTTTTCGTAGGACAGGGGTACCCTCCTCGAACGAGCAGTACTTC. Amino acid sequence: CASSFRRTGVPSSNEQYF.

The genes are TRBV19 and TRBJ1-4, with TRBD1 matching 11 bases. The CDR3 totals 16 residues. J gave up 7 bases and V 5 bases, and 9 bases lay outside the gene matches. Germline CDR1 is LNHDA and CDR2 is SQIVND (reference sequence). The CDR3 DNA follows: TGTGCCAGTAGTCCCTGGGCTGGGACAGGGGGTGAAAAACTGTTTTTT. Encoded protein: CASSPWAGTGGEKLFF.

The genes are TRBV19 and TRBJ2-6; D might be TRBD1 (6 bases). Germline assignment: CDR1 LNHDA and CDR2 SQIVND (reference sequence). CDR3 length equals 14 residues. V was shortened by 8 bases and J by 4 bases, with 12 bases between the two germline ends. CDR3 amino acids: CASGTGSGANVLTF. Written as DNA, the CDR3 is TGTGCCAGTGGAACAGGGTCCGGGGCCAACGTCCTGACTTTC.

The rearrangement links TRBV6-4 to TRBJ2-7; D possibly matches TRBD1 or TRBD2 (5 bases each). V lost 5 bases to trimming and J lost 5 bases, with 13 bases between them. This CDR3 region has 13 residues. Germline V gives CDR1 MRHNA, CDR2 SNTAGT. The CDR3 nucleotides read TGTGCCAGCAGTTATGAGCGAGGGGACGAGCAGTACTTC. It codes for CASSYERGDEQYF.

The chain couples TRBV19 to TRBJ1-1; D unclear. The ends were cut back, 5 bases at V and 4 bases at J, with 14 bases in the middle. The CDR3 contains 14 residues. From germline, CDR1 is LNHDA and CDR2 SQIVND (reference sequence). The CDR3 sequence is CASSGRGMGTEAFF. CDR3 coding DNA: TGTGCCAGTAGTGGGAGAGGGATGGGCACTGAAGCTTTCTTT.